Listed here are 5 T cell receptor beta chains from one sample, sequenced in a study of control samples from healthy donors and cancer patients. Produced via immunoSEQ multiplex PCR; TCRdb's table is partial and in-frame only. Seen here are about 86,000 clones, 94% observed once, and the top ten hold less than 6%. The sequencing input was blood. These receptors were collected from a woman under 30 in good health.

This chain joins TRBV12-3 or TRBV12-4 and TRBJ1-1; no definite D call. Trimming removed 5 bases from V and 4 bases from J, with 5 bases in between. The CDR3 covers 11 residues. CDR3 protein: CASSSFTEAFF. CDR3 DNA: TGTGCCAGCAGTAGTTTCACTGAAGCTTTCTTT.

In DNA form, the CDR3 reads TGTGCCAGCAGTTTAGGCGCAACTAATGAAAAACTGTTTTTT. This encodes CASSLGATNEKLFF. The chain combines TRBV28 with TRBJ1-4; no clear D gene. The CDR3 covers 14 residues. Germline-derived CDR1 and CDR2 are MDHEN and SYDVKM. V was clipped by 2 bases and J by 0 bases, with 4 bases between them.

This chain uses TRBV5-1 with TRBJ1-1; 8 positions agree with TRBD1. Per germline, CDR1 SGHRS and CDR2 YFSETQ. The junction had 21 bases not matched to a gene; V was cut back by 4 bases and J by 10 bases. The CDR3 consists of 17 residues. CDR3 nucleotide sequence: TGCGCCAGCAGCCCCGACGGACAGGGTTCCGGCTATGTCGCAGCTTTCTTT. It yields the protein CASSPDGQGSGYVAAFF.

Only a few counts were recorded for this clone. The V call is TRBV7-9, the J call TRBJ2-3, with D maybe TRBD2 (6 bases). This CDR3 is 17 amino acids long. In germline, CDR1 is SEHNR, CDR2 FQNEAQ (reference sequence). V dropped 5 bases and J dropped 2 bases, with 20 bases sitting between them. The CDR3 DNA follows: TGTGCCAGCAGCCCTAGATGGGTGCGGACTATCACAGATACGCAGTATTTT. Protein product: CASSPRWVRTITDTQYF.

This chain connects TRBV4-1 to TRBJ1-2; 7 nucleotides agree with TRBD1. The CDR3 is 19 amino acids. Germline V gene data show CDR1 as MGHRA and CDR2 as YSYEKL. V lost 0 bases, J lost 4 bases, and 17 bases stayed unmatched. The CDR3 nucleotides read TGCGCCAGCAGCCAAGATAGAGGGGACAGCAGTTCTTGGGGCTATGGCTACACCTTC. This gives the protein CASSQDRGDSSSWGYGYTF.